These 26 T cell receptor beta chains were sequenced from one sample in a study of cytomegalovirus exposure and HLA in healthy donors. PCR employed 60 Vbeta and 13 Jbeta primers. Some clones are missing from TCRdb's copy, which holds only in-frame ones; the method was immunoSEQ multiplex PCR. Of under 200,000 clones in the sample, around four fifths are singletons; the top ten hold around 2%. Material for sequencing was PBMCs. These receptors were taken from a man between 18 and 29 years old in good health and CMV-seronegative.

The V and J genes are TRBV7-2 and TRBJ1-5, with a weak D call TRBD1 (5 bases). CDR1 is SGHTA, CDR2 FQGNSA, per germline. Between the trimmed V and J ends, which lost 7 bases and 2 bases, there was a span of 9 bases. This CDR3 is built from 13 residues. This chain's CDR3 is CASTWGGNQPQHF. CDR3 bases: TGTGCCAGCACCTGGGGCGGCAATCAGCCCCAGCATTTT. Looking up the rest from reference TRBV7-2 and TRBJ1-5 gives the full variable domain: GAGVSQSPSNKVTEKGKDVELRCDPISGHTALYWYRQSLGQGLEFLIYFQGNSAPDKSGLPSDRFSAERTGGSVSTLTIQRTQQEDSAVYLCASTWGGNQPQHFGDGTRLSIL.

V usage is TRBV7-3 and J usage is TRBJ2-1, with 9 bases that match TRBD2. The CDR3 is made up of 16 amino acids. Germline trimming cut 1 base from V and 4 bases from J; bases unmatched to any gene: 5. Germline values: CDR1 SGHTA, CDR2 FQGTGA. CDR3 sequence: CASSLIRREGYNEQFF. DNA of the CDR3: TGTGCCAGCAGCTTAATCCGGCGGGAGGGGTACAATGAGCAGTTCTTC. The full variable domain, with the rest looked up from reference TRBV7-3 and TRBJ2-1, is GAGVSQTPSNKVTEKGKYVELRCDPISGHTALYWYRQSLGQGPEFLIYFQGTGAADDSGLPNDRFFAVRPEGSVSTLKIQRTERGDSAVYLCASSLIRREGYNEQFFGPGTRLTVL.

The V call is TRBV7-2, the J call TRBJ1-3; no clear D gene. Trimming took off 1 base at V and 0 bases at J, with 10 bases between the two ends. The CDR3 contains 16 residues. In germline, CDR1 is SGHTA, CDR2 FQGNSA. The CDR3 coding sequence is TGTGCCAGCAGCTTAGTTGGCAGTTACTCTGGAAACACCATATATTTT. This encodes CASSLVGSYSGNTIYF.

The rearrangement uses TRBV4-3 and TRBJ2-5; tentative D call: TRBD1 (7 bases). In germline, CDR1 is LGHNA, CDR2 YSLEER. Trimming took off 4 bases at V and 5 bases at J, with 20 bases between the two ends. The CDR3 is 16 residues long. CDR3 sequence (DNA): TGCGCCAGCAGCCTAAGGGGGGACAGTCTTGGCGAGACCCAGTACTTC. Translating it yields CASSLRGDSLGETQYF.

The chain uses TRBV25-1 and TRBJ1-1; D call uncertain. Per germline, CDR1 MGHDK and CDR2 SYGVNS. Between the trimmed V and J ends, which lost 4 bases and 3 bases, there was a span of 15 bases. CDR3 length equals 15 residues. For the CDR3, the DNA is TGTGCCAGCAGTGTATTAAAGGGAGGTCACACTGAAGCTTTCTTT. Translated, it gives CASSVLKGGHTEAFF. Supplemented by reference TRBV25-1 and TRBJ1-1, the full variable domain reads EADIYQTPRYLVIGTGKKITLECSQTMGHDKMYWYQQDPGMELHLIHYSYGVNSTEKGDLSSESTVSRIRTEHFPLTLESARPSHTSQYLCASSVLKGGHTEAFFGQGTRLTVV.

This chain links TRBV20-1 with TRBJ2-7, with D possibly TRBD2 on 6 matching bases. The ends were cut back, 0 bases at V and 9 bases at J, with 9 bases in the middle. CDR3 length: 11 residues. The germline V gene encodes CDR1 DFQATT and CDR2 SNEGSKA (reference sequence). CDR3: CSARDWGLQYF. The CDR3 bases are TGCAGTGCTAGAGATTGGGGACTGCAGTACTTC.

The chain recombines TRBV29-1 with TRBJ2-5, with a tentative D call TRBD1 (6 bases). Germline-derived CDR1 and CDR2 are SQVTM and ANQGSEA. V dropped 6 bases and J dropped 1 base, with 12 bases sitting between them. The CDR3 is 13 amino acids. The CDR3 bases are TGCAGCGTGTGGGACAACACCCAAGAGACCCAGTACTTC. It is translated as CSVWDNTQETQYF.

V and J are TRBV11-3 and TRBJ2-3; 8 nucleotides align to TRBD2. There are 16 residues in the CDR3. Per germline, CDR1 SGHNT and CDR2 YENEEA. After removal of 3 bases from V and 0 bases from J, the junction contained 5 bases not matched to a gene. DNA of the CDR3: TGTGCCAGCAGCTTGGGGGTAGCGGGAAGCACAGATACGCAGTATTTT. As protein: CASSLGVAGSTDTQYF.

The chain carries TRBV7-2 and TRBJ2-3, with D tentatively TRBD1 (5 bases). Germline V gene sequence: CDR1 SGHTA, CDR2 FQGNSA. The germline V and J ends were trimmed by 6 bases and 0 bases, with 13 bases remaining between them. The CDR3 extends over 15 amino acids. CDR3 in amino acids: CASSLRGPSTDTQYF. CDR3 nucleotide sequence: TGTGCCAGCAGTTTAAGGGGTCCTAGCACAGATACGCAGTATTTT.

The table lists this clone with a few counts. The chain has TRBV19 and TRBJ1-4, with 7 bases aligning to TRBD1. Looked up from germline, CDR1 is LNHDA and CDR2 is SQIVND (reference sequence). This CDR3 spans 14 amino acids. Trimming at V came to 11 bases and at J to 5 bases, leaving 11 bases not matched to a gene. CDR3 nucleotide sequence: TGTGCCTCTTCCCCGCCAGGGGGAAATGAAAAACTGTTTTTT. This sequence encodes CASSPPGGNEKLFF.

This clone was observed a single time. The chain employs TRBV7-2 and TRBJ2-7; 9 nucleotides line up with TRBD2. The V gene end was trimmed by 1 base and the J gene end by 6 bases; junction bases not matched to a gene: 7. The CDR3 covers 15 residues. Germline CDR1 and CDR2: SGHTA and FQGNSA. CDR3 sequence (DNA): TGTGCCAGCAGCTTAGTGGCTAGCGGGGAGGGCGAGCAGTACTTC. Its translation: CASSLVASGEGEQYF. Combining the CDR3 with reference TRBV7-2 and TRBJ2-7 gives the whole variable domain GAGVSQSPSNKVTEKGKDVELRCDPISGHTALYWYRQSLGQGLEFLIYFQGNSAPDKSGLPSDRFSAERTGGSVSTLTIQRTQQEDSAVYLCASSLVASGEGEQYFGPGTRLTVT.

The V call is TRBV29-1, the J call TRBJ2-7; 9 nucleotides line up with TRBD1. The germline V gene has CDR1 SQVTM and CDR2 ANQGSEA. The CDR3 has 12 amino acids. V lost 3 bases to trimming and J lost 6 bases; unmatched junction nucleotides: 3. CDR3 DNA: TGCAGCGTTGAGGACAGGGGCAGCGAGCAGTACTTC. It is translated as CSVEDRGSEQYF.

The chain has TRBV28 and TRBJ2-1; 10 bases agree with TRBD2. This CDR3 has 13 residues. Losses at the gene ends were 11 bases for V and 7 bases for J; bases not matched to a gene: 8. Germline assignment: CDR1 MDHEN and CDR2 SYDVKM. DNA of the CDR3: TGTGCCGGGCAAGCGGGGGGGCGAAATGAGCAGTTCTTC. Its protein is CAGQAGGRNEQFF. Using reference TRBV28 and TRBJ2-1 for the parts outside the CDR3, the full variable domain is DVKVTQSSRYLVKRTGEKVFLECVQDMDHENMFWYRQDPGLGLRLIYFSYDVKMKEKGDIPEGYSVSREKKERFSLILESASTNQTSMYLCAGQAGGRNEQFFGPGTRLTVL.

V usage is TRBV5-4 and J usage is TRBJ2-7; tentative D call: TRBD2 (6 bases). The V end was cut by 4 bases, the J end by 5 bases, with 19 bases between. CDR1 and CDR2 from the germline V gene are SGHNT and YYREEE (reference sequence). The CDR3 covers 15 residues. CDR3 in amino acids: CASSPSDYRSDEQYF. CDR3 in DNA: TGTGCCAGCAGCCCCTCGGACTATAGGAGCGACGAGCAGTACTTC.

This clone was detected a few times. The V call is TRBV19, the J call TRBJ2-7; D gene unclear. The germline V and J ends were trimmed by 5 bases and 2 bases, with 10 bases remaining between them. Germline V lookup: CDR1 LNHDA, CDR2 SQIVND (reference sequence). The CDR3 covers 13 residues. The CDR3 here is CASSRVAAYEQYF. The CDR3 DNA sequence: TGTGCCAGTAGTCGGGTCGCCGCCTACGAGCAGTACTTC.

This clone was counted only a few times. The chain links TRBV5-4 to TRBJ2-3, with TRBD1 as a possible D gene (5 bases). The V gene lost 6 bases and the J gene lost 6 bases, with 14 bases spanning the gap. The CDR3 totals 13 residues. Germline CDR1 and CDR2: SGHNT and YYREEE (reference sequence). CDR3 coding DNA: TGTGCCAGCACCTGGGGCCCCGGGGATACGCAGTATTTT. Translation gives CASTWGPGDTQYF.

The CDR3 DNA sequence: TGTGCCAGCAGCCCGACAGGGGGGGCCGGGGAGCTGTTTTTT. Its protein product is CASSPTGGAGELFF. The chain links TRBV5-6 to TRBJ2-2; 9 bases agree with TRBD1. There are 14 residues in the CDR3. Unmatched junction bases numbered 4, after V lost 4 bases and J lost 6 bases. Germline-derived CDR1 and CDR2 are SGHDT and YYEEEE.

The V and J genes are TRBV28 and TRBJ2-2, with D hard to call. V shed 3 bases and J shed 7 bases, with 6 bases lying between them. This CDR3 has 12 amino acids. CDR1 MDHEN and CDR2 SYDVKM come from the germline V gene. CDR3 loop: CASSFPSGELFF. In DNA, the CDR3 is TGTGCCAGCAGTTTTCCTAGCGGGGAGCTGTTTTTT.

The chain uses TRBV6-1 and TRBJ1-5; tentatively, D is TRBD1 (6 bases). Per germline, CDR1 MNHNS and CDR2 SASEGT. Trimming removed 1 base from V and 4 bases from J, with 8 bases in between. The CDR3 is 14 amino acids. CDR3 residues: CASSEGQANQPQHF. The CDR3 DNA reads TGTGCCAGCAGTGAAGGACAGGCTAATCAGCCCCAGCATTTT.

The chain links TRBV21-1 to TRBJ2-1; no check of the table's D call, TRBD2, against the DNA was made. TRBV21-1 is a listed pseudogene. This CDR3 region has 21 residues. CDR3 coding DNA: TGTGCCAGCAGCAAAACCCTTAGGGATAGCGGGATGTGCGGAAGCTACAATGAGCAGTTCTTC. Its protein is CASSKTLRDSGMCGSYNEQFF.

This clone was seen a few times. The chain joins TRBV7-2 to TRBJ2-3, with a tentative D call TRBD2 (7 bases). The CDR3 has 14 residues. CDR1 and CDR2 (germline): SGHTA, FQGNSA. Trimming removed 5 bases from V and 3 bases from J, with 12 bases in between. CDR3: CASSRGGGTDTQYF. CDR3 DNA: TGTGCCAGCAGCAGAGGGGGGGGGACAGATACGCAGTATTTT.

This rearrangement joins TRBV5-6 to TRBJ2-7, with a tentative D call TRBD1 (6 bases). The CDR3 sequence is 14 residues long. Per germline, CDR1 SGHDT and CDR2 YYEEEE. Trimming removed 5 bases at V and 2 bases at J, with 14 bases between. The CDR3 is CASSYGQSTYEQYF. The CDR3 DNA follows: TGTGCCAGCAGTTACGGACAGTCTACCTACGAGCAGTACTTC. Full variable domain (rest looked up from reference TRBV5-6 and TRBJ2-7): DAGVTQSPTHLIKTRGQQVTLRCSPKSGHDTVSWYQQALGQGPQFIFQYYEEEERQRGNFPDRFSGHQFPNYSSELNVNALLLGDSALYLCASSYGQSTYEQYFGPGTRLTVT.

The CDR3 loop is CASSLAGNYEQYF. CDR3 sequence (DNA): TGCGCCAGCAGCTTGGCAGGGAACTACGAGCAGTACTTC. The chain uses TRBV5-1 and TRBJ2-7; TRBD1 might be the D (5 bases). CDR1 and CDR2 (germline): SGHRS, YFSETQ. There are 13 residues in the CDR3. V was trimmed by 0 bases and J by 3 bases, leaving 7 bases between them.

This clone turned up a few times. The chain combines TRBV28 with TRBJ2-1; 8 bases agree with TRBD2. The junction had 9 bases not matched to a gene; V was cut back by 8 bases and J by 6 bases. Germline CDR1 reads MDHEN; CDR2 reads SYDVKM. This CDR3 spans 14 amino acids. CDR3 sequence: CASGLSGAINEQFF. As DNA, the CDR3 is TGTGCCAGCGGACTTAGCGGGGCCATCAATGAGCAGTTCTTC.

The chain has TRBV5-6 and TRBJ1-4, with 10 bases identical to TRBD1. V shed 3 bases and J 2 bases; nucleotides not matched to a gene: 7. This CDR3 has 17 amino acids. Germline CDR1 SGHDT, CDR2 YYEEEE. The CDR3: CASSYRQGARTNEKLFF. In DNA, the CDR3 is TGTGCCAGCAGCTACCGACAGGGGGCGCGGACTAATGAAAAACTGTTTTTT.

The chain is built from TRBV5-1 and TRBJ2-7, with D unclear. With 2 bases removed from V and 0 bases from J, the gap between germline ends came to 9 bases. There are 14 residues in the CDR3. Germline V gene data show CDR1 as SGHRS and CDR2 as YFSETQ. The DNA for the CDR3 is TGCGCCAGCAGCTTTGACATACTCTCCTACGAGCAGTACTTC. Its translation is CASSFDILSYEQYF.